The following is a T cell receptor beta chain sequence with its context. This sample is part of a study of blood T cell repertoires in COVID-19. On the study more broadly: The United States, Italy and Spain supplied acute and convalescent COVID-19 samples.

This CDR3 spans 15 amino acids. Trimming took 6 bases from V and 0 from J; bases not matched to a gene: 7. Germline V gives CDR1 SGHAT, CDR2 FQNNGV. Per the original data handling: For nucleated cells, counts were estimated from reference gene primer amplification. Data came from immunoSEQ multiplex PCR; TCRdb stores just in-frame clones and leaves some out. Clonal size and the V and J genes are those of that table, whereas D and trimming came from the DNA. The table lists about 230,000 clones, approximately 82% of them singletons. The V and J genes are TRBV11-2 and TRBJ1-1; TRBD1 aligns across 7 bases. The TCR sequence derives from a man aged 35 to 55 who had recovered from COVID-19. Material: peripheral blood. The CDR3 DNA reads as TGTGCCAGCAGACAGACAGGGAAGTTGAACACTGAAGCTTTCTTT. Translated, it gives CASRQTGKLNTEAFF.